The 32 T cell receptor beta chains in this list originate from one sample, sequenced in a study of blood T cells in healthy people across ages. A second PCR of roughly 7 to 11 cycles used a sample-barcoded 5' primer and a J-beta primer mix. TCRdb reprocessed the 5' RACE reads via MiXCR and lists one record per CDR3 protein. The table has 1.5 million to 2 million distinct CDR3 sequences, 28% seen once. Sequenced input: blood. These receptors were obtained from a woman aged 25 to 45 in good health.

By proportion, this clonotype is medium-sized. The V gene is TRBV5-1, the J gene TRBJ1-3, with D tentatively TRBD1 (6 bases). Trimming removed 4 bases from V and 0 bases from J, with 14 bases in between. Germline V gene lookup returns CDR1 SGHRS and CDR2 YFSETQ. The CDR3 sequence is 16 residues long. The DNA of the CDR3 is TGCGCCAGCAGCCCGGACAGCCAGAGCTCTGGAAACACCATATATTTT. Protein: CASSPDSQSSGNTIYF.

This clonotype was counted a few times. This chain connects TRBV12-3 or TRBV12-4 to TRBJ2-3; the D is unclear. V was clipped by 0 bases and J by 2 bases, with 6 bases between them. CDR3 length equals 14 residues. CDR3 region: CASSLAPTTDTQYF. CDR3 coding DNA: TGTGCCAGCAGTTTAGCGCCCACCACAGATACGCAGTATTTT.

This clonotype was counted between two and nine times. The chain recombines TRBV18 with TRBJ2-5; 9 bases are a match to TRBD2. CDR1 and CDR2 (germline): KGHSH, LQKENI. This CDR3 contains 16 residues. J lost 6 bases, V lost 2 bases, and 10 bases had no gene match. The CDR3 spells CASSPNKAGGPKTQYF. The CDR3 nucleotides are TGTGCCAGCTCACCAAACAAGGCGGGAGGGCCAAAGACCCAGTACTTC.

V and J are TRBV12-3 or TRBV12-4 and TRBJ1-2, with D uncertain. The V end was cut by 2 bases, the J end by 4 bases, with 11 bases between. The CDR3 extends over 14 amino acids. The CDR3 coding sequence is TGTGCCAGCAGTTTAAAACCCACCAGCTATGGCTACACCTTC. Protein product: CASSLKPTSYGYTF.

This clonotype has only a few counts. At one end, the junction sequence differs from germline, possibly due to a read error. The CDR3 loop reads CASSLVRGPETHYF. The CDR3 DNA reads TGTGCCAGCAGTTTAGTCAGGGGGCCAGAGACCCATTACTTC. The chain combines TRBV12-3 or TRBV12-4 with TRBJ2-5, with 8 bases that match TRBD1. CDR3 size: 14 residues.

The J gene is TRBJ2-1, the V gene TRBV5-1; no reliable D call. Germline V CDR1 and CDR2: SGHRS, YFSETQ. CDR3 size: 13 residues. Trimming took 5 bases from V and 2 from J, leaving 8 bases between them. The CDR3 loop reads CASSPVTYNEQFF. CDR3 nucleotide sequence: TGCGCCAGCAGTCCCGTCACCTACAATGAGCAGTTCTTC.

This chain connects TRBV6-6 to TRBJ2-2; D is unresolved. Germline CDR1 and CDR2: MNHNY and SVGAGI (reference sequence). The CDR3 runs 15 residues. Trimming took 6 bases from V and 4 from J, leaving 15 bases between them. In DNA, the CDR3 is TGTGCCAGCAGCGACCGACCCCCCGGCACCGGGGAGCTGTTTTTT. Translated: CASSDRPPGTGELFF.

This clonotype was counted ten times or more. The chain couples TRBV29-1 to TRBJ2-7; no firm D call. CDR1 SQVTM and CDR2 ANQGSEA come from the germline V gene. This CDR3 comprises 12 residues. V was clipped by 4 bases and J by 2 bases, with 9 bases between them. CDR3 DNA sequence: TGCAGCGTTGCAGCAGAGACCTACGAGCAGTACTTC. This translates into CSVAAETYEQYF.

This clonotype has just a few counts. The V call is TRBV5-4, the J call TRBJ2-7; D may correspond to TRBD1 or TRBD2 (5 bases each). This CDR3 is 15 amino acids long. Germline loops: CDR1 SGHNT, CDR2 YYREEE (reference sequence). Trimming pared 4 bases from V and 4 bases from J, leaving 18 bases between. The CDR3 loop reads CASSNRDLFIYEQYF. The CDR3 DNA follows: TGTGCCAGCAGCAACCGGGACCTATTTATATACGAGCAGTACTTC.

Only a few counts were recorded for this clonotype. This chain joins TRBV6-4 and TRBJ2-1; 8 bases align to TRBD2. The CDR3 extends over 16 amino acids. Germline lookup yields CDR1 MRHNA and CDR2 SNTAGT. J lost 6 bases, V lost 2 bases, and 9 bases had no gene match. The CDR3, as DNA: TGTGCCAGCAGTGACGAAAGGACTAGCTTTTTCAATGAGCAGTTCTTC. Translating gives CASSDERTSFFNEQFF.

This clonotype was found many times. For the CDR3, the DNA is TGCAGTGCCCACCCGGGAGGCTACGAGCAGTACTTC. This translates into CSAHPGGYEQYF. This sequence joins TRBV20-1 and TRBJ2-7; 7 bases fit TRBD2. V shed 6 bases, J shed 3 bases, and the junction held 5 bases outside the gene matches. Germline V gene sequence: CDR1 DFQATT, CDR2 SNEGSKA (reference sequence). The CDR3 runs to 12 residues.

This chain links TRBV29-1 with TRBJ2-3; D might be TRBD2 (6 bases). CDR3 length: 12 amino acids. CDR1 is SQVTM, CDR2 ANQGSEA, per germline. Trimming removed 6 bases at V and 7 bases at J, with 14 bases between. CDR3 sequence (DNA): TGCAGCGTGAGCCTGGGGGGAAATACGCAGTATTTT. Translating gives CSVSLGGNTQYF.

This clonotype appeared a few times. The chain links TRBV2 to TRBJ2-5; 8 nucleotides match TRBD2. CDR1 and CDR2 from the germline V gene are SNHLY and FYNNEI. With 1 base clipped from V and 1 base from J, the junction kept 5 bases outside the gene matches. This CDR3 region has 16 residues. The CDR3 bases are TGTGCCAGCAGTGAAGAGGCTAGCGGGTCCCAAGAGACCCAGTACTTC. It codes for CASSEEASGSQETQYF.

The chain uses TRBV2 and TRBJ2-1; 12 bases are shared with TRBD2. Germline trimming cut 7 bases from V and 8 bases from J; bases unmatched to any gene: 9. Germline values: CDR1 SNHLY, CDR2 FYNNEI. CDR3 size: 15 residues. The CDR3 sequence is CASTELAGGGYEQFF. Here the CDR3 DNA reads TGTGCCAGCACCGAACTAGCGGGAGGCGGGTATGAGCAGTTCTTC.

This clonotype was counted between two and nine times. In nucleotides, the CDR3 is TGTGCCAGCTCACCGTCTCGGGAGAATGAGCAGTTCTTC. Translation: CASSPSRENEQFF. The rearrangement joins TRBV18 to TRBJ2-1; a weak D match, TRBD2 (6 bases). Germline V gene sequence: CDR1 KGHSH, CDR2 LQKENI. This CDR3 region has 13 residues. With 3 bases removed from V and 7 bases from J, the gap between germline ends came to 10 bases.

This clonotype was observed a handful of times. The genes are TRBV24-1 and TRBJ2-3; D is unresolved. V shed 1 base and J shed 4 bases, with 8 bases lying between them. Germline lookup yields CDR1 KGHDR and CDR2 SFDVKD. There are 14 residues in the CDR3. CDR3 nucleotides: TGTGCCACCAGTGATTTTAGGGTCCCAGATACGCAGTATTTT. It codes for CATSDFRVPDTQYF.

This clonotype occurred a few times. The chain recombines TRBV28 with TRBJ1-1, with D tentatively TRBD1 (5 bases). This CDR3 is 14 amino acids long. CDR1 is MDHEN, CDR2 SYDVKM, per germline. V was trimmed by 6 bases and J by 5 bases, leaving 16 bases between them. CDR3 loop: CASRSTGEGTEAFF. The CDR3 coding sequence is TGTGCCAGCAGGTCCACGGGGGAGGGGACTGAAGCTTTCTTT. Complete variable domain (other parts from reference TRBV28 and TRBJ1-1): DVKVTQSSRYLVKRTGEKVFLECVQDMDHENMFWYRQDPGLGLRLIYFSYDVKMKEKGDIPEGYSVSREKKERFSLILESASTNQTSMYLCASRSTGEGTEAFFGQGTRLTVV.

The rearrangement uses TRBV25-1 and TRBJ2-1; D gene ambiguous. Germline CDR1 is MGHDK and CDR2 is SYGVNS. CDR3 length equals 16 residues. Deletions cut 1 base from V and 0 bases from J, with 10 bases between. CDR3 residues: CASSELDPSSYNEQFF. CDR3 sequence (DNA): TGTGCCAGCAGTGAATTGGACCCGAGCTCCTACAATGAGCAGTTCTTC.

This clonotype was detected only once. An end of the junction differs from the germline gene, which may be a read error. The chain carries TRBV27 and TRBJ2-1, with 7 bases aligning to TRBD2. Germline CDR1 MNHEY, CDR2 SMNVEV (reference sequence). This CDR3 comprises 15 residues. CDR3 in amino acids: CASSLGGSSYNVQFF. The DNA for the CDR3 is TGTGCCAGCAGTTTGGGGGGGAGCTCCTACAATGTGCAGTTCTTC.

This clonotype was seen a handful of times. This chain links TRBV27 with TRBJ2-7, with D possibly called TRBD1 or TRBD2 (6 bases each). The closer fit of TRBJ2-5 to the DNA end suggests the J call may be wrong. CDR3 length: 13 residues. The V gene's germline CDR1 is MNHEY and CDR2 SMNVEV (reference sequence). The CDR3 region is CASAPGAGQTQYF. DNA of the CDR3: TGTGCCAGCGCCCCGGGGGCGGGGCAGACCCAGTACTTC.

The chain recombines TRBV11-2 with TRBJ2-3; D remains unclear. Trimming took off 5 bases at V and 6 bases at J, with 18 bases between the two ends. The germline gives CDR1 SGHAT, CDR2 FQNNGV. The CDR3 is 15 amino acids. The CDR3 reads CASSIARSLADTQYF. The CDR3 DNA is TGTGCCAGCAGCATAGCCCGGAGCCTGGCTGATACGCAGTATTTT.

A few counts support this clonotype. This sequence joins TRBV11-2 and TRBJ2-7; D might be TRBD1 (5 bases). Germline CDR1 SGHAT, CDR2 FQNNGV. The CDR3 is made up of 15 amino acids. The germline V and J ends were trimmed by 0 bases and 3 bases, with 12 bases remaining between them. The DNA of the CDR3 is TGTGCCAGCAGCTTAGAGTTAGGGGTTGTCTACGAGCAGTACTTC. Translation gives CASSLELGVVYEQYF.

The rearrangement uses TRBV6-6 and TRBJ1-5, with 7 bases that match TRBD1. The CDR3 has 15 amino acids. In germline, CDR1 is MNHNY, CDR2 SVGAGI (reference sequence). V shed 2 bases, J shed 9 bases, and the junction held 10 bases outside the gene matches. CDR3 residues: CASSYDRQGGRPQHF. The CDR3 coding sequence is TGTGCCAGCAGTTACGATCGACAGGGAGGAAGGCCCCAGCATTTT.

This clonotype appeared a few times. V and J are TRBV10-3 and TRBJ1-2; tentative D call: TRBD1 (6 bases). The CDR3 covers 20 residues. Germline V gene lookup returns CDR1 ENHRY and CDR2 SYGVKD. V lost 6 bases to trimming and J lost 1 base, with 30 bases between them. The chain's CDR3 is CAISALGAMRGTRVNYGYTF. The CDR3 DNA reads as TGTGCCATCAGCGCGCTGGGGGCGATGCGGGGGACTCGAGTTAACTATGGCTACACCTTC.

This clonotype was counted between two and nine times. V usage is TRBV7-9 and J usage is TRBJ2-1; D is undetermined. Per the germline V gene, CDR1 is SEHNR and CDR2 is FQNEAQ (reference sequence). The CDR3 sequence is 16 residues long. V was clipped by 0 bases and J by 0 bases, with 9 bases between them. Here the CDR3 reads CASSLALAVSYNEQFF. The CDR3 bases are TGTGCCAGCAGCTTAGCCCTGGCGGTCTCCTACAATGAGCAGTTCTTC. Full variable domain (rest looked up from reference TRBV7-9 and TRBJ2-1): DTGVSQNPRHKITKRGQNVTFRCDPISEHNRLYWYRQTLGQGPEFLTYFQNEAQLEKSRLLSDRFSAERPKGSFSTLEIQRTEQGDSAMYLCASSLALAVSYNEQFFGPGTRLTVL.

The chain's CDR3 is CASSEERSSTDTQYF. CDR3 nucleotides: TGTGCCAGCAGTGAAGAGCGGAGTAGCACAGATACGCAGTATTTT. The chain combines TRBV2 with TRBJ2-3; perhaps TRBD2 as D (5 bases). Germline CDR1 SNHLY, CDR2 FYNNEI. The length of the CDR3 is 15 residues. Trimming pared 1 base from V and 0 bases from J, leaving 8 bases between.

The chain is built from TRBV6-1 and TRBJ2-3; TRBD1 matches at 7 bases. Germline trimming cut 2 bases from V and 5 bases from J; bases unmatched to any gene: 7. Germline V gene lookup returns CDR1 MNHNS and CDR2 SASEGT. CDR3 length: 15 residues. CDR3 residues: CASSEWGTDGDTQYF. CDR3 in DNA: TGTGCCAGCAGTGAATGGGGGACAGATGGAGATACGCAGTATTTT.

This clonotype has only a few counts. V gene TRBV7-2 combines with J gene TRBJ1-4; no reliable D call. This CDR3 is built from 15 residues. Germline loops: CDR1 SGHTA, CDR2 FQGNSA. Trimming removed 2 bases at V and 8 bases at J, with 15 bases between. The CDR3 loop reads CASSLLGRKEEKLFF. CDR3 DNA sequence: TGTGCCAGCAGCTTACTCGGGCGGAAAGAGGAAAAACTGTTTTTT.

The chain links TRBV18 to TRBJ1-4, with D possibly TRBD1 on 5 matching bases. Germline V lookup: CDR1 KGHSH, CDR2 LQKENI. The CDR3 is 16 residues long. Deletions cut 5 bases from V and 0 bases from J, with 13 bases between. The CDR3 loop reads CASSVLGRTTNEKLFF. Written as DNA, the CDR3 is TGTGCCAGCTCAGTTCTGGGACGGACAACTAATGAAAAACTGTTTTTT.

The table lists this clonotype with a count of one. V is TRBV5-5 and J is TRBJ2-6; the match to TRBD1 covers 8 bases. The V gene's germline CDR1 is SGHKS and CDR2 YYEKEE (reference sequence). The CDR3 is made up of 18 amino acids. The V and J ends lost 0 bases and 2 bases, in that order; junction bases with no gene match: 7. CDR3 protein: CASSLVGRQGPGANVLTF. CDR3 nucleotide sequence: TGTGCCAGCAGCTTGGTAGGGCGACAGGGGCCTGGGGCCAACGTCCTGACTTTC. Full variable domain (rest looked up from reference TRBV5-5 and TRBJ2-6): DAGVTQSPTHLIKTRGQQVTLRCSPISGHKSVSWYQQVLGQGPQFIFQYYEKEERGRGNFPDRFSARQFPNYSSELNVNALLLGDSALYLCASSLVGRQGPGANVLTFGAGSRLTVL.

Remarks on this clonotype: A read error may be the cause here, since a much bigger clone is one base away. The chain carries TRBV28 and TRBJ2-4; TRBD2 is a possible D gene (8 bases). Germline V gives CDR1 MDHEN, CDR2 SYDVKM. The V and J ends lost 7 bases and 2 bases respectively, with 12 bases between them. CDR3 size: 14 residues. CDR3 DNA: TGTGCCAGCACCGGGAGGGGGCCCAAAAACATTCAGTACTTC. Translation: CASTGRGPKNIQYF. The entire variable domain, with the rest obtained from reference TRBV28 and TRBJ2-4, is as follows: DVKVTQSSRYLVKRTGEKVFLECVQDMDHENMFWYRQDPGLGLRLIYFSYDVKMKEKGDIPEGYSVSREKKERFSLILESASTNQTSMYLCASTGRGPKNIQYFGAGTRLSVL.

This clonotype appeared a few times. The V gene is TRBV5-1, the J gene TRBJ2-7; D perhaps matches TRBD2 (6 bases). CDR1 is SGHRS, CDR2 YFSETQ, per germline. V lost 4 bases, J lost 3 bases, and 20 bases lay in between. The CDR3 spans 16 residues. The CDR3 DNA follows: TGCGCCAGCAGCGAACGTCCGAGACTAGGTAACTACGAGCAGTACTTC. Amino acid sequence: CASSERPRLGNYEQYF. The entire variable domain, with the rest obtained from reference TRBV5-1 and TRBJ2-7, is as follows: KAGVTQTPRYLIKTRGQQVTLSCSPISGHRSVSWYQQTPGQGLQFLFEYFSETQRNKGNFPGRFSGRQFSNSRSEMNVSTLELGDSALYLCASSERPRLGNYEQYFGPGTRLTVT.